This T cell receptor beta chain emerged from a study of cytomegalovirus exposure and HLA in healthy donors (dated by TCRdb to between 2016 and 2019). For the study in its entirety: According to an earlier analysis of around 600 of the donors, 150 million to 200 million T cells yielded 120 million or so unique TCR beta sequences and approximately 300 Gb of sequence data. To study patterns of TCR occurrence, a later analysis re-analyzed previously published TCR beta repertoires from 666 donors and added high-resolution HLA genotyping. The genetic ancestry cluster associated with self-reported Caucasian donors included approximately 85% of the 300 to 450 genotyped donors. To predict cytomegalovirus infection status, the study combined high-throughput TCR immunosequencing, statistical association of individual TCRs with disease status, and machine learning. The study used immunosequencing to profile the T cell repertoires of around 600 subjects and linked those repertoires to cytomegalovirus serostatus. The aim of the study was to test whether cataloging public T cell receptors could identify signatures of past pathogen exposure. Among under 450 genotyped donors of the cohort, an average of around 240,000 unique TCR beta nucleotide sequences were sequenced per donor, roughly 20% of them non-productive. Both class I and class II loci were covered by HLA typing, at four-digit resolution. Alongside the repertoire data, information on donor age, sex, ethnicity and CMV serostatus was compiled. A separate validation cohort of 100 to 150 different subjects was used in addition to the roughly 720-subject first cohort. All discovery cohort repertoires had been generated on a single sequencing platform. An early release covering roughly 600 HLA-typed donors comprised approximately 300 gigabases of sequencing data and some 79 million unique TCR sequences. To decide whether each TCR beta V gene segment behaved as functional or pseudogenic, an earlier analysis of some 580 of the donors relied on high-throughput TCR beta sequencing. Because of strong linkage in the cohort, roughly five DR-DQ haplotypes were treated as single units for association and clustering. The number of typed donors differed by locus: 629-630 for A, B, C, DRB1 and DQB1; 522 for DQA1; 606 for DPA1; and roughly 470 for DPB1. Rather than drawing on any new phenotypic data, the later analysis identified candidate immune exposures from TCR beta sequences and the way those sequences occurred across donors. A later genetic analysis used genome-wide SNP genotypes for 398 of the 666 donors, treating that subset as a discovery cohort. Overall study results and their limits: The classifier was reported to diagnose cytomegalovirus status with high specificity and sensitivity in both the original and validation cohorts. A later analysis found that HLA-associated TCR beta chains were more clonally expanded and had lower generation probabilities than equally common non-associated chains. In a later analysis, most CMV-associated TCR beta chains were found to appear HLA-restricted, with HLA associations seemingly driven largely by CMV exposure. A later genetic analysis associated a missense DCLRE1C variant with V-gene and J-gene trimming of TCR beta chains, and an independent cohort replicated the association. A further reported finding was that TCR beta sequences accurately predicted the HLA-A and HLA-B alleles for most subjects in the first cohort. The cohort was sequenced for TCR beta chains only, and without alpha or paired-chain data the features that could be detected were limited. Around 16 rarely observed V segments, including chromosome 9 orphons, were excluded from the earlier analysis of almost 600 of the donors because counts were too low. The authors suggested that the approach could potentially be extended to other disease states and immunological phenotypes. The study gave a list of roughly 150 TCR beta chains associated with cytomegalovirus. Most TCR sequences were observed very rarely across donors, whereas some public TCRs were present in many individuals. In a later analysis, TCR association rates were found to vary across HLA loci, with the most associated TCRs seen for DRB1 alleles and the fewest for HLA-C alleles. In an earlier analysis of more than 450 of the donors, most TCR beta V segments were observed in productive rearrangements about 87% or about 30% of the time, broadly matching IMGT annotations. Presence/absence analyses assumed roughly uniform sequencing depth across donors, an assumption that may not hold. According to a later genetic analysis, donors in an Asian-associated ancestry cluster had fewer N-insertions in productive TCRs than the approximately 670-donor mean. A cluster of highly shared sequence variants was judged likely to represent a technical artifact of the sequencing pipeline. Assigning TCR associations to individual alleles was difficult when HLA alleles, especially DR and DQ, strongly co-occurred. In vitro tests confirmed that a few of the cytomegalovirus-associated TCR beta chains recognize cytomegalovirus antigens. At a false discovery rate of 0.05, a later analysis linked 15,000 to 20,000 TCR beta sequences to specific HLA alleles. Some IMGT-functional V segments, including TRBV6-2 and TRBV6-3, could not be told apart with the 87-base-pair reads, so those segments were excluded. Because HLA typing was missing for some donors at each locus, association tests included only the typed subset. In a later analysis, several top co-occurrence clusters were reported to appear linked to parvovirus B19, influenza, CMV and Epstein-Barr virus. For the cohort, immune exposure information was limited to CMV serostatus. Linkage disequilibrium might explain the correlated functional status among segregating V segments, but an unknown experimental factor could not be excluded.

CDR1 and CDR2 are read off the germline V gene as SGDLS and YYNGEE. The CDR3 goes from the cysteine to the phenylalanine over 13 residues. Of the read, only the CDR3 DNA is kept; its 39 bases are in frame from base 1. The V and J ends are trimmed by 0 bases and 7 bases, leaving 11 bases between them. Library preparation used the immunoSEQ multiplex PCR assay. For the multiplex PCR, a mixture combining 60 forward primers for TCR Vbeta segments and 13 reverse primers for TCR Jbeta segments was used. Amplification of the CDR3 region of rearranged TCR beta genes was performed with a multiplex PCR assay on genomic DNA. On the Illumina HiSeq System, the amplified TCR beta libraries were sequenced as 87-base-pair reads. Per the original workflow: A later analysis counted about 80 million unique TCR beta chains across the 690 or so repertoires, and 10 million to 12 million of these chains were shared by at least two donors. Raw reads were error-corrected and collapsed into unique sequences with a nearest-neighbor algorithm that merged closely related sequences to remove PCR and sequencing errors. CDR3 sequences were aligned to IMGT reference sequences to assign V, D and J gene segments. For a sequence to be retained, a match of at least six nucleotides was required to both a V gene segment and a J gene segment. Rearrangements were classified as productive when the CDR3 lacked stop codons and remained in frame with V and J, and all other rearrangements were classified as non-productive. CDR3 was defined by IMGT convention, running from the second conserved V-encoded cysteine to the conserved J-encoded phenylalanine. The earlier analysis of fewer than 700 of the donors excluded sequences that lacked an unambiguous match to a single V gene segment. In an earlier analysis of around 590 of the donors, a V segment was called functional when productive rearrangements were above 56.7%, and segregating when the standard deviation between donors exceeded 5%. A statistical classification framework was built to diagnose cytomegalovirus status from the catalog of TCR beta chain sequences. A later analysis assigned V and J genes by comparing TCR nucleotide sequences with IMGT/GENE-DB human TR gene sequences. The TCRdist pipeline was used in a later analysis to assign CDR3 sequences and most-parsimonious VDJ recombination scenarios. In a later analysis, each TCR beta chain was defined by its CDR3 amino acid sequence together with its V-gene family, and reads lacking a unique V-gene family were excluded. As a way to deal with suspected cross-contamination and a sequencing artifact, a later analysis dropped 500 to 700 nucleotide sequences that were highly shared and had low generation probability. In a later analysis, a clonal expansion index for each public chain was calculated from normalized within-repertoire ranks of inferred template counts. A later analysis computed generation probabilities with a VDJ recombination model fitted to out-of-frame rearrangements, and checked the results against IGoR. In a later analysis, TCR-TCR, TCR-HLA and TCR-CMV co-occurrence was scored with hypergeometric tests, and a repertoire-size bias correction was applied to TCR pairs. A later analysis estimated false discovery rates by permuting HLA or CMV assignments 20 times. In a later analysis, co-occurring TCRs were grouped using DBSCAN, with TCRdist sequence similarity added in when clustering inside HLA-allele-positive subsets. Repertoires with fewer than 30,000 or more than 120,000 public chains were left out of co-occurrence clustering, as were about 5 repertoires with anomalous nucleotide sharing. Imported from immuneACCESS, the table was reduced by TCRdb to in-frame sequences with V and J called. These copies leave out some clones; in studies compared against another copy, an unresolved V gene accounts for under half, and the cause of the remainder is not known. V and J calls and clone size are copied from that table; D and trimming were computed from the DNA. The table kept for this sample lists about 88,000 clones. Of the sample, less than 7% falls within the top ten clones.

The cohort consisted of some 670 healthy bone marrow donors. At the time of sampling, every cohort member was nominally healthy, though immune exposures that went unrecorded were likely present. The donor was CMV seropositive and was included in the group of approximately 310 seropositive cohort members. A peripheral blood sample was provided by each donor, and peripheral blood mononuclear cells were used for TCR beta sequencing. The Qiagen DNeasy Blood Extraction Kit was used to extract genomic DNA from the blood cell samples. Details on this clone: There is no known antigen for this receptor.

The sequence joins TRBV9 to TRBJ2-7; the D gene is perhaps TRBD2, on 5 matching bases. The receptor's source is a girl between 5 and 17 years old in good health and CMV-seropositive. The sample taken for sequencing was PBMCs. The DNA sequence is TGTGCCAGCAGCGTAGGAGGGCTGGAAGAGCAGTACTTC. This yields the protein CASSVGGLEEQYF.